Listed below are T cell receptor beta chains from one sample, sequenced in a study of CD4 and CD8 cells across lung adenocarcinoma regions. MiXCR, applied by TCRdb to the PCR reads, yields one record per CDR3 protein. The table has around 20,000 distinct CDR3 sequences, 46% seen once. Sequenced material: CD4+ T cells from the margin of a lung tumor. These receptors originate from a male donor with lung adenocarcinoma. The CD4 and CD8 labels of this study may be unreliable. Each CDR3 is given with its conserved first and last residue. The D gene is left open where the match is weak. Not all rows give a size; the values are once, few, many and, for expanded clones, a class.

d_gene: -; abundance: -; j_gene: TRBJ2-3; v_gene: TRBV6-5; len: 14; CDR3aa: CASSYYGRADTQYF; CDR3nt: TGTGCCAGCAGTTACTACGGGAGAGCAGATACGCAGTATTTT
d_gene: TRBD2; abundance: many; j_gene: TRBJ2-1; v_gene: TRBV6-5; len: 16; CDR3aa: CASSYSGGGRSYEQFF; CDR3nt: TGTGCCAGCAGTTACTCGGGCGGCGGGAGGTCCTACGAGCAGTTCTTC
d_gene: -; abundance: -; j_gene: TRBJ2-3; v_gene: TRBV6-1; len: 12; CDR3aa: CASRLGTEAQFF; CDR3nt: TGTGCCAGCAGGCTGGGAACCGAGGCGCAGTTTTTT
d_gene: -; abundance: medium-sized; j_gene: TRBJ2-1; v_gene: TRBV6-1; len: 14; CDR3aa: CASRRGGSDNEQFF; CDR3nt: TGTGCCAGCAGGAGGGGAGGATCTGACAATGAGCAGTTCTTC
d_gene: -; abundance: -; j_gene: TRBJ2-4; v_gene: TRBV6-4; len: 14; CDR3aa: CASCGGLGKNTQYF; CDR3nt: TGTGCCAGCTGTGGAGGGTTGGGCAAAAATACGCAGTACTTC
d_gene: -; abundance: -; j_gene: TRBJ2-1; v_gene: TRBV7-2; len: 17; CDR3aa: CASSLALAATPYNEQFF; CDR3nt: TGTGCCAGCAGCTTAGCTTTAGCGGCCACGCCCTACAATGAGCAGTTCTTC
d_gene: -; abundance: few; j_gene: TRBJ1-4; v_gene: TRBV27; len: 15; CDR3aa: CASSRAGSTNEKLFF; CDR3nt: TGTGCCAGCAGTCGGGCAGGGAGCACTAATGAAAAACTGTTTTTT
d_gene: -; abundance: few; j_gene: TRBJ2-6; v_gene: TRBV6-1; len: 15; CDR3aa: CASSIQGSGANVLTF; CDR3nt: TGTGCCAGCAGCATACAGGGTTCTGGGGCCAACGTCCTGACTTTC
d_gene: TRBD2; abundance: few; j_gene: TRBJ2-1; v_gene: TRBV6-1; len: 15; CDR3aa: CASSEWGGGYNEQFF; CDR3nt: TGTGCCAGCAGTGAATGGGGGGGGGGTTACAATGAGCAGTTCTTC
d_gene: -; abundance: many; j_gene: TRBJ2-7; v_gene: TRBV27; len: 14; CDR3aa: CASSLNGLRGEQYF; CDR3nt: TGTGCCAGCAGTTTAAACGGGTTAAGGGGTGAGCAGTACTTC
d_gene: TRBD1; abundance: -; j_gene: TRBJ2-3; v_gene: TRBV27; len: 16; CDR3aa: CASSLVGTALKDTQYF; CDR3nt: TGTGCCAGCAGTTTAGTCGGGACAGCCCTCAAAGACACGCAGTATTTC
d_gene: TRBD2; abundance: -; j_gene: TRBJ2-1; v_gene: TRBV3-1; len: 15; CDR3aa: CASSHFSGSPNEQFF; CDR3nt: TGTGCCAGCAGCCATTTTAGCGGGAGCCCCAATGAGCAGTTCTTC
d_gene: TRBD2; abundance: many; j_gene: TRBJ2-5; v_gene: TRBV6-5; len: 15; CDR3aa: CASRTLAGASEEQYF; CDR3nt: TGTGCCAGCAGGACACTAGCGGGAGCATCGGAGGAGCAGTACTTC
d_gene: -; abundance: -; j_gene: TRBJ2-3; v_gene: TRBV12-3/TRBV12-4; len: 15; CDR3aa: CASSLRTVSTDTQYF; CDR3nt: TGTGCCAGCAGTTTAAGGACAGTAAGCACAGATACGCAGTATTTT
d_gene: -; abundance: -; j_gene: TRBJ2-5; v_gene: TRBV6-1; len: 13; CDR3aa: CASSGTCTQAQYF; CDR3nt: TGTGCCAGCAGTGGCACGTGCACCCAGGCCCAGTACTTC
d_gene: TRBD2; abundance: few; j_gene: TRBJ2-1; v_gene: TRBV6-1; len: 14; CDR3aa: CASKGLAGYNEQFF; CDR3nt: TGTGCCAGCAAAGGACTAGCGGGCTACAATGAGCAGTTCTTC
d_gene: -; abundance: -; j_gene: TRBJ2-4; v_gene: TRBV7-6; len: 14; CDR3aa: CASSVVSATDTQYF; CDR3nt: TGCGCCAGCTCGGTAGTGTCGGCCACAGACACGCAGTACTTC
d_gene: -; abundance: many; j_gene: TRBJ2-6; v_gene: TRBV7-8; len: 15; CDR3aa: CASVLGAIGANVLTF; CDR3nt: TGTGCCAGCGTACTGGGGGCTATTGGGGCCAACGTCCTGACTTTC
d_gene: -; abundance: -; j_gene: TRBJ1-5; v_gene: TRBV6-1; len: 14; CDR3aa: CASTPGQSNQPQHF; CDR3nt: TGTGCCAGCACCCCGGGCCAAAGCAATCAGCCCCAGCATTTT
d_gene: -; abundance: -; j_gene: TRBJ2-3; v_gene: TRBV6-5; len: 18; CDR3aa: CASSSPGLRSSGKETQYF; CDR3nt: TGTGCCAGCAGTTCCCCGGGACTCCGGAGTAGCGGTAAAGAGACCCAGTATTTT
d_gene: -; abundance: -; j_gene: TRBJ2-2; v_gene: TRBV7-6; len: 14; CDR3aa: CASLQARSTGELFF; CDR3nt: TGTGCCAGCCTCCAAGCGAGGAGCACCGGGGAGCTGTTTTTT
d_gene: TRBD2; abundance: many; j_gene: TRBJ2-2; v_gene: TRBV6-1; len: 17; CDR3aa: CASRGGPGLAGSGELFF; CDR3nt: TGTGCCAGCCGGGGGGGACCAGGACTAGCGGGGTCCGGGGAGCTGTTTTTT
d_gene: -; abundance: few; j_gene: TRBJ2-1; v_gene: TRBV7-2; len: 16; CDR3aa: CASSTYRTNPKGGQFF; CDR3nt: TGTGCCAGCAGCACCTATCGGACAAACCCCAAGGGTGGCCAGTTCTTC
d_gene: -; abundance: many; j_gene: TRBJ1-4; v_gene: TRBV6-5; len: 15; CDR3aa: CASSYGGGRMEKLFF; CDR3nt: TGTGCCAGCAGTTACGGGGGAGGCAGGATGGAAAAACTGTTTTTT
d_gene: -; abundance: -; j_gene: TRBJ1-2; v_gene: TRBV6-1; len: 20; CDR3aa: CVSSEAGGGGGGGGGGGYTF; CDR3nt: TGTGTCAGCAGTGAAGCGGGGGGGGGGGGGGGGGGGGGGGGGGGGGGGGGCTACACCTTC
d_gene: TRBD1; abundance: few; j_gene: TRBJ1-2; v_gene: TRBV20-1; len: 14; CDR3aa: CSAREGAGYYGYTF; CDR3nt: TGCAGTGCTCGAGAGGGGGCGGGCTACTATGGCTACACCTTC
d_gene: TRBD2; abundance: -; j_gene: TRBJ2-2; v_gene: TRBV10-1; len: 19; CDR3aa: CASSFPGTSGSVSTGELFF; CDR3nt: TGCGCCAGCAGCTTCCCCGGGACTAGCGGGAGCGTGAGCACCGGGGAGCTGTTTTTT
d_gene: -; abundance: -; j_gene: TRBJ2-1; v_gene: TRBV6-1; len: 17; CDR3aa: CASSERPNRGRYNEQFF; CDR3nt: TGTGCCAGCAGTGAACGACCAAATCGGGGGCGCTACAATGAGCAGTTCTTC
d_gene: TRBD2; abundance: -; j_gene: TRBJ2-5; v_gene: TRBV7-6; len: 14; CDR3aa: CASSLGTTQETQCF; CDR3nt: TGTGCCAGCAGCCTCGGGACTACCCAAGAGACCCAGTGCTTC
d_gene: -; abundance: -; j_gene: TRBJ2-5; v_gene: TRBV20-1; len: 15; CDR3aa: CSARDQAGGGETQYF; CDR3nt: TGCAGTGCTAGAGATCAAGCGGGTGGGGGGGAGACCCAGTACTTC